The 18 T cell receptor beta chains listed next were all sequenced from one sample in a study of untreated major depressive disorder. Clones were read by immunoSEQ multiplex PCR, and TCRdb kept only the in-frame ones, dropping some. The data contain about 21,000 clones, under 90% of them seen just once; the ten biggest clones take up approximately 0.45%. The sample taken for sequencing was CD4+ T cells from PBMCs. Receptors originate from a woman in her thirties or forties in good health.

CDR3 region: CATRQAGLYGYTF. CDR3 sequence (DNA): TGTGCCACCCGACAGGCAGGTCTCTATGGCTACACCTTC. The chain joins TRBV15 to TRBJ1-2, with D perhaps TRBD1 (6 bases). The germline V and J ends were trimmed by 8 bases and 4 bases, with 14 bases remaining between them. CDR1 and CDR2 (germline): LNHNV, YYDKDF (reference sequence). CDR3 length equals 13 residues. The whole variable domain, remainder taken from reference TRBV15 and TRBJ1-2, is DAMVIQNPRYQVTQFGKPVTLSCSQTLNHNVMYWYQQKSSQAPKLLFHYYDKDFNNEADTPDNFQSRRPNTSFCFLDIRSPGLGDTAMYLCATRQAGLYGYTFGSGTRLTVV.

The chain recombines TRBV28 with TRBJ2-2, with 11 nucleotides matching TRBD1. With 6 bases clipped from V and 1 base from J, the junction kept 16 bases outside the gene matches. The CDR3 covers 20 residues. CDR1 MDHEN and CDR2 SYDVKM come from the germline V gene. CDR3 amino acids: CASRPPGQGVRNWNTGELFF. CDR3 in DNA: TGTGCCAGCAGACCTCCGGGACAGGGGGTGCGTAATTGGAACACCGGGGAGCTGTTTTTT.

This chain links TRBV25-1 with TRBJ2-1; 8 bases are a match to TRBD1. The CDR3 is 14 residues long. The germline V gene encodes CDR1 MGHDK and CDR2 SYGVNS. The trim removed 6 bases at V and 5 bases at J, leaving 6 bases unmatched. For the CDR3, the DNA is TGTGCCAGCAGAAGACAGGGGCCAAACAATGAGCAGTTCTTC. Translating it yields CASRRQGPNNEQFF.

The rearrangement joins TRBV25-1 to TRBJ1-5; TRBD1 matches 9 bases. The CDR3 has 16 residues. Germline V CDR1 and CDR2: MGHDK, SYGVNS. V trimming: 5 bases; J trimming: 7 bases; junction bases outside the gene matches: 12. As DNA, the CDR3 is TGTGCCAGCAGTTCCTCCGGGACAGGGAGTGGACAGCCCCAGCATTTT. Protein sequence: CASSSSGTGSGQPQHF.

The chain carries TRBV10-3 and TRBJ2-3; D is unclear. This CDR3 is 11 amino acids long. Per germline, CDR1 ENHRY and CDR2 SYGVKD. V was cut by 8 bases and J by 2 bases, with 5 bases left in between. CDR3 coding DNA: TGTGCCATCCGAATCACAGATACGCAGTATTTT. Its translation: CAIRITDTQYF.

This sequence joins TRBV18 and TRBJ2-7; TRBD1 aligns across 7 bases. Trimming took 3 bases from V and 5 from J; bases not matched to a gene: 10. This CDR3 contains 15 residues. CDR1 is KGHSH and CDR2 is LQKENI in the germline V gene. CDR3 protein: CASSPPQRQGHEQYF. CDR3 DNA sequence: TGTGCCAGCTCACCGCCCCAAAGACAGGGCCACGAGCAGTACTTC.

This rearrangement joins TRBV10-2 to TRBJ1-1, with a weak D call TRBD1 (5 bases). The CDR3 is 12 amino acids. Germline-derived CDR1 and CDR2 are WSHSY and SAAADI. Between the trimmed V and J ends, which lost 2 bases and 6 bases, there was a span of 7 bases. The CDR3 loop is CASSERGAEAFF. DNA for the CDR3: TGCGCCAGCAGTGAGCGGGGGGCTGAAGCTTTCTTT.

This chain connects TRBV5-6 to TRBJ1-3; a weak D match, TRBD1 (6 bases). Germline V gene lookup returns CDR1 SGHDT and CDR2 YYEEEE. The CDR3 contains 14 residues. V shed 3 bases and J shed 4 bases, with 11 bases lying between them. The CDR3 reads CASSYTGFGNTIYF. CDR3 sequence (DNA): TGTGCCAGCAGCTACACAGGGTTCGGAAACACCATATATTTT.

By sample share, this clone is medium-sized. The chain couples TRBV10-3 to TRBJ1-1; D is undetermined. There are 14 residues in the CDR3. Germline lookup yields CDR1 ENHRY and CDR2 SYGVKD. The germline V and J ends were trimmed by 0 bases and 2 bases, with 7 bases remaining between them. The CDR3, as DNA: TGTGCCATCAGTGAGTCGGGGATAAACACTGAAGCTTTCTTT. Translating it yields CAISESGINTEAFF.

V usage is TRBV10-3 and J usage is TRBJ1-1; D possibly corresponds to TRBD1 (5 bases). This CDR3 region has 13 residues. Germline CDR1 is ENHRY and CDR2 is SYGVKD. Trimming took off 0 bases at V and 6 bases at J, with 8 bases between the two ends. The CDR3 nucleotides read TGTGCCATCAGTGAGTCAGGGGAGCCTGAAGCTTTCTTT. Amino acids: CAISESGEPEAFF.

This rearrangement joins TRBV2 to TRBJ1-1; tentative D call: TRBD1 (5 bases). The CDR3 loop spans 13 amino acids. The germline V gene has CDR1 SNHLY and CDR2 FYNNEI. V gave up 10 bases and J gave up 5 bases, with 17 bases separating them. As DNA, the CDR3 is TGTGCCAACCGGGGCCCGAAGTCGACTGAAGCTTTCTTT. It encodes CANRGPKSTEAFF.

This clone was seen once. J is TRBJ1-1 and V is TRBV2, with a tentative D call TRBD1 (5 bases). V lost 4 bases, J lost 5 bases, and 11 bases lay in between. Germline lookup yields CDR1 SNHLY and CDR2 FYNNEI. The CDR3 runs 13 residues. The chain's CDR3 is CASSGQFETEAFF. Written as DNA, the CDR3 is TGTGCCAGCAGTGGACAGTTCGAAACTGAAGCTTTCTTT. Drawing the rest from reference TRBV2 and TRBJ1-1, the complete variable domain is EPEVTQTPSHQVTQMGQEVILRCVPISNHLYFYWYRQILGQKVEFLVSFYNNEISEKSEIFDDQFSVERPDGSNFTLKIRSTKLEDSAMYFCASSGQFETEAFFGQGTRLTVV.

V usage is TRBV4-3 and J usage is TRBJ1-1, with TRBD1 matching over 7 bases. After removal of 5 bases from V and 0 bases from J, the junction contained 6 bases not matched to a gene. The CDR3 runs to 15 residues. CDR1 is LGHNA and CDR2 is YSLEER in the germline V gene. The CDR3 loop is CASSSQTGLNTEAFF. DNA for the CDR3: TGCGCCAGCAGCTCGCAGACAGGGCTGAACACTGAAGCTTTCTTT.

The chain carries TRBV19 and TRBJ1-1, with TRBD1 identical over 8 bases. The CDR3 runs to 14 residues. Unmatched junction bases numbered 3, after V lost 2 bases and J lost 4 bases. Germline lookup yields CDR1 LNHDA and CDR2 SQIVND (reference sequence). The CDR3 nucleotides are TGTGCCAGTAGTATAACAGGGGGTGGCACTGAAGCTTTCTTT. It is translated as CASSITGGGTEAFF. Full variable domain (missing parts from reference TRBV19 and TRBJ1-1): DGGITQSPKYLFRKEGQNVTLSCEQNLNHDAMYWYRQDPGQGLRLIYYSQIVNDFQKGDIAEGYSVSREKKESFPLTVTSAQKNPTAFYLCASSITGGGTEAFFGQGTRLTVV.

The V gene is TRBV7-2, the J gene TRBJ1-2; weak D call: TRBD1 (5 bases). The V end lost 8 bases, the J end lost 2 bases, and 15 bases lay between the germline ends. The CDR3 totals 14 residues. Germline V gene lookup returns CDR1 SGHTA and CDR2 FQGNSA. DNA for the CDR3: TGTGCCAGCCAAACCACTCGGGGGAACTATGGCTACACCTTC. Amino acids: CASQTTRGNYGYTF.

In DNA, the CDR3 is TGTGCCAGTACGCTTGGGGTGGGGGCTGAAGCTTTCTTT. It is translated as CASTLGVGAEAFF. The chain uses TRBV19 and TRBJ1-1, with a tentative D call TRBD1 (5 bases). The CDR3 runs 13 residues. Germline CDR1 is LNHDA and CDR2 is SQIVND (reference sequence). The V end was cut by 7 bases, the J end by 6 bases, with 15 bases between.

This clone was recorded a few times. The CDR3 DNA reads as TGTGCCAGCAGTCTATCCCAATCACAACCCCCAGGTCGCAATCAGCCCCAGCATTTT. Translating gives CASSLSQSQPPGRNQPQHF. This chain joins TRBV28 and TRBJ1-5; D unclear. This CDR3 region has 19 residues. Germline V CDR1 and CDR2: MDHEN, SYDVKM. Deletions cut 5 bases from V and 2 bases from J, with 25 bases between.

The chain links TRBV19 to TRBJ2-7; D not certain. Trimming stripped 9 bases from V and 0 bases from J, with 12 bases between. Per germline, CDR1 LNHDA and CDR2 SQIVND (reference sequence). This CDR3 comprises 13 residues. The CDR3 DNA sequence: TGTGCCAGCGCTGGCGATGTCTCCTACGAGCAGTACGTC. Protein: CASAGDVSYEQYV.